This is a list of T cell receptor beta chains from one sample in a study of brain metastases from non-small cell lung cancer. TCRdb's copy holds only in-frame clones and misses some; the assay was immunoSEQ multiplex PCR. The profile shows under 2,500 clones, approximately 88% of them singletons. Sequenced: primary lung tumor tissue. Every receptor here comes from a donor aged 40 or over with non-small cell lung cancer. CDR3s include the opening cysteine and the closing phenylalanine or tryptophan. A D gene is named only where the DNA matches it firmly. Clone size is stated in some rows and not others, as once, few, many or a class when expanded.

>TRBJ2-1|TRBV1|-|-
CTSSQEREGFNEQFF
TGCACCAGCAGCCAAGAGAGGGAAGGGTTCAATGAGCAGTTCTTC
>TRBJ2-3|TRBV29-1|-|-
CSVDGGPNNGDTQYF
TGCAGCGTTGACGGGGGGCCGAACAACGGGGATACGCAGTATTTT
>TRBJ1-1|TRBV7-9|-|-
CASSFGLGVGKTEAFF
TGTGCCAGCAGCTTCGGTCTCGGAGTAGGGAAAACTGAAGCTTTCTTT
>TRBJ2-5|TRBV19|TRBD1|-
CASSIRTGLQETQYF
TGTGCCAGTAGTATCCGGACAGGCCTCCAAGAGACCCAATACTTC
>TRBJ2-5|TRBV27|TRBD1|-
CASSPGTGLMGETQYF
TGTGCCAGCAGTCCCGGGACAGGTTTAATGGGAGAGACCCAGTACTTC
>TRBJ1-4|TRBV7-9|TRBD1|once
CASSLGGTGEKLFF
TGTGCCAGCAGCTTGGGGGGGACAGGAGAAAAACTGTTTTTT
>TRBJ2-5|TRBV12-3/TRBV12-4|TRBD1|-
CASSGQGLGTQYF
TGTGCCAGCAGTGGACAGGGGCTCGGGACCCAGTACTTC
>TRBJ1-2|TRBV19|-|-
CASSMTSGIYVGYTF
TGTGCCAGTAGTATGACCTCAGGGATTTACGTGGGCTACACCTTC
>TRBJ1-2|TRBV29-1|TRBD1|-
CSVPTGADGYTF
TGCAGCGTCCCGACAGGGGCCGATGGCTACACCTTC
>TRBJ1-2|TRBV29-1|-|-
CSVERDFYGYTF
TGCAGCGTTGAAAGGGACTTCTATGGCTACACCTTC